This TCR beta chain was sequenced for a study of shared clonotypes between healthy human individuals. Background on the study: Ranging from 18 to 49 in age, donors were a couple of women and three men.

Some clones are missing from TCRdb's copy, which holds only in-frame ones; the method was immunoSEQ multiplex PCR. Of some 2 million clones listed, about 95% were seen once; the top ten hold 1% to 1.3%. With respect to this clone: Its target is not known.

CDR1 and CDR2 from the germline V gene are SGHVS and FQNEAQ. V was clipped by 5 bases and J by 5 bases; unmatched bases: 3. The CDR3 has 14 amino acids. The naive CD8 population came from CD45RO-negative cells selected for CCR7, without terminally differentiated effector memory CD45RA+ cells. General study points: The sharing of about 5% of naive CD4 clonotypes was seen across a few donors. Rarefaction showed that sequencing of sorted subsets was incomplete (despite large depth).

Sample: naive CD8+ T cells sorted from blood. The chain is built from TRBV7-8 and TRBJ2-3; 11 positions match TRBD2. This clonotype was sampled from a man aged 18 to 29 in good health. This CDR3 is CASSQTSGEDTQYF. CDR3 DNA sequence: TGTGCCAGCAGCCAGACTAGCGGGGAAGATACGCAGTATTTT. The whole variable domain, remainder taken from reference TRBV7-8 and TRBJ2-3, is GAGVSQSPRYKVAKRGQDVALRCDPISGHVSLFWYQQALGQGPEFLTYFQNEAQLDKSGLPSDRFFAERPEGSVSTLKIQRTQQEDSAVYLCASSQTSGEDTQYFGPGTRLTVL.